This T cell receptor beta chain derives from a study of PD-1 and CTLA-4 blockade in melanoma. CDR3 length: 13 residues. Germline loops: CDR1 SNHLY, CDR2 FYNNEI. Between the trimmed V and J ends, which lost 6 bases and 5 bases, there was a span of 13 bases. Here immunoSEQ multiplex PCR was the method, and the copy in TCRdb shows in-frame clones only, minus some. The sample has about 28,000 clones; 91% are singletons. This clone was detected once. This TCR came from a human donor with melanoma. The J gene is TRBJ2-5, the V gene TRBV2; D remains ambiguous. The source material was CD8+ T cells from peripheral blood, sampled from a patient given anti-PD-1 treatment. Written as DNA, the CDR3 is TGTGCCAGCAGGGACCGGTGGATGGAGACCCAGTACTTC. Its protein is CASRDRWMETQYF.